Presented here are 14 T cell receptor beta chains from one specimen sequenced in a study of blood T cells in healthy people across ages. PCR was performed a second time for about 7 to 12 cycles using a sample-barcoded 5' primer and a J-beta primer mix. TCRdb re-derived calls from the 5' RACE reads in MiXCR, one entry per CDR3 protein. This table holds 1.5 million to 2 million distinct CDR3 sequences, about 30% found once. Material for sequencing was blood. The receptor source for this set is a woman between 25 and 40 years old in good health.

This clonotype was counted many times. This chain joins TRBV29-1 and TRBJ2-5; 14 bases map to TRBD2. Looked up from germline, CDR1 is SQVTM and CDR2 is ANQGSEA. The V gene end was trimmed by 4 bases and the J gene end by 11 bases; junction bases not matched to a gene: 9. This CDR3 is 14 amino acids long. CDR3 protein: CSVGPGTSGGPQYF. DNA for the CDR3: TGCAGCGTTGGACCAGGGACTAGCGGGGGACCTCAGTACTTC.

The V gene is TRBV6-6, the J gene TRBJ2-7, with no clear D. The germline V gene has CDR1 MNHNY and CDR2 SVGAGI (reference sequence). The CDR3 contains 14 residues. The V gene lost 2 bases and the J gene lost 9 bases, with 17 bases spanning the gap. In nucleotides, the CDR3 is TGTGCCAGCAGTTACGGGCCTATGAACGAGTGGCAGTACTTC. This translates into CASSYGPMNEWQYF.

The chain carries TRBV7-2 and TRBJ1-1; possibly TRBD1 for D (5 bases). V was cut by 1 base and J by 11 bases, with 17 bases left in between. The CDR3 is 14 residues long. Germline loops: CDR1 SGHTA, CDR2 FQGNSA. As DNA, the CDR3 is TGTGCCAGCAGCTTAGTAGTGACAGCTGATTGGGCTTTCTTT. Translated, it gives CASSLVVTADWAFF.

The chain uses TRBV20-1 and TRBJ2-2; 8 bases are shared with TRBD1. The CDR3 has 15 amino acids. V lost 3 bases, J lost 4 bases, and 7 bases stayed unmatched. Germline V gene data show CDR1 as DFQATT and CDR2 as SNEGSKA (reference sequence). The CDR3 sequence: CSASSAGGATGELFF. CDR3 nucleotide sequence: TGCAGTGCTAGCTCGGCAGGGGGCGCCACCGGGGAGCTGTTTTTT.

The CDR3 bases are TGTGCCAGCAGGGTCGGGATAAACACCGGGGAGCTGTTTTTT. Its protein is CASRVGINTGELFF. V gene TRBV28 combines with J gene TRBJ2-2; D perhaps matches TRBD2 (5 bases). Germline CDR1 is MDHEN and CDR2 is SYDVKM. The V end lost 6 bases, the J end lost 2 bases, and 10 bases lay between the germline ends. The CDR3 extends over 14 amino acids.

This clonotype is a singleton in its sample. The junction and the germline gene differ at one end; a read error may be behind it. The chain is built from TRBV29-1 and TRBJ2-7; a possible D gene is TRBD1 (6 bases). The V gene's germline CDR1 is SQVTM and CDR2 ANQGSEA. The CDR3 runs 10 residues. CDR3 sequence (DNA): TGCAGCGTCATCCGGGACAACCGGGACTTC. Translation gives CSVIRDNRDF.

The sample holds many counts of this clonotype. DNA for the CDR3: TGCAGCGTTCAGGGGCATGGCTACACCTTC. This encodes CSVQGHGYTF. This chain links TRBV29-1 with TRBJ1-2, with a possible D match to TRBD1 (6 bases). V lost 5 bases and J lost 6, with 7 bases in between. The CDR3 consists of 10 residues. CDR1 is SQVTM and CDR2 is ANQGSEA in the germline V gene.

On this clonotype: This may be a read error, as it is one base from a much larger clone. The genes are TRBV12-3 or TRBV12-4 and TRBJ2-7; D perhaps matches TRBD2 (5 bases). This CDR3 contains 14 residues. Trimming pared 3 bases from V and 5 bases from J, leaving 14 bases between. CDR3 coding DNA: TGTGCCAGCAGTTTTAGTGGGAGAGTACACGAGCAGTACTTC. Protein: CASSFSGRVHEQYF.

The V gene is TRBV7-3, the J gene TRBJ2-3, with TRBD1 matching 11 bases. This CDR3 has 17 amino acids. J gave up 2 bases and V 5 bases, and 9 bases lay outside the gene matches. CDR1 SGHTA and CDR2 FQGTGA come from the germline V gene. CDR3: CASSPFGTGGSTDTQYF. The CDR3 DNA sequence: TGTGCCAGCAGCCCTTTCGGGACAGGGGGTTCCACAGATACGCAGTATTTT.

This clonotype turned up a few times. A clone one base away is much larger, so this may be a read error. The CDR3 region has the DNA TGCAGCGTTGAAGGCTACGAGCAGTACTTC. It translates to CSVEGYEQYF. This rearrangement joins TRBV29-1 to TRBJ2-7; D gene ambiguous. CDR1 SQVTM and CDR2 ANQGSEA come from the germline V gene. This CDR3 comprises 10 residues. V lost 1 base and J lost 3, with 1 base in between.

This chain links TRBV10-2 with TRBJ2-5; D remains unclear. The CDR3 contains 13 residues. The germline CDR1 and CDR2 sequences are WSHSY and SAAADI. V shed 4 bases and J shed 6 bases, with 12 bases lying between them. The chain's CDR3 is CASSGTLGKTQYF. The CDR3 DNA reads as TGCGCCAGCAGTGGAACTTTAGGGAAGACCCAGTACTTC.

This clonotype was recorded a few times. A much larger clone lies a single base off, so this may be a read error. The chain recombines TRBV20-1 with TRBJ2-5; 8 bases are shared with TRBD2. The J call is doubtful: the DNA matches TRBJ2-7 better. The CDR3 is 13 residues long. Germline V CDR1 and CDR2: DFQATT, SNEGSKA (reference sequence). Here the CDR3 reads CSARDQRGCEQYF. CDR3 nucleotides: TGCAGTGCTAGAGACCAGCGGGGGTGCGAGCAGTACTTC.

This clonotype was recorded many times. This chain links TRBV20-1 with TRBJ2-1, with TRBD2 identical over 9 bases. The CDR3 contains 14 residues. The junction had 4 bases not matched to a gene; V was cut back by 6 bases and J by 1 base. Germline V gene data show CDR1 as DFQATT and CDR2 as SNEGSKA (reference sequence). DNA of the CDR3: TGCAGTGCGTGGGCGGGGGGGTCCTACAATGAGCAGTTCTTC. Protein sequence: CSAWAGGSYNEQFF.

This rearrangement joins TRBV29-1 to TRBJ2-2; D unclear. CDR1 SQVTM and CDR2 ANQGSEA come from the germline V gene. The CDR3 is 13 amino acids. V was shortened by 6 bases and J by 7 bases, with 15 bases between the two germline ends. The CDR3 coding sequence is TGCAGCGTGCGACTGGTTGGTGGCGGGGAGCTGTTTTTT. It is translated as CSVRLVGGGELFF.